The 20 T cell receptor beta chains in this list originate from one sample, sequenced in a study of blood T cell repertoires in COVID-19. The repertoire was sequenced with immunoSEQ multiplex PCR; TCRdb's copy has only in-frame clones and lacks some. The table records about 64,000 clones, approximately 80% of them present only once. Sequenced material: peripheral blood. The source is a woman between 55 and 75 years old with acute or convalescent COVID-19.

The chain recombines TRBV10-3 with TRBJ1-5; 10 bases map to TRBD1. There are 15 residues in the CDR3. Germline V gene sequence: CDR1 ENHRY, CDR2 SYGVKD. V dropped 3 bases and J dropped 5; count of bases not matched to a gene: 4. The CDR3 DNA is TGTGCCATCAGTGATCGGGGACAGGGGTATCAGCCCCAGCATTTT. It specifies CAISDRGQGYQPQHF.

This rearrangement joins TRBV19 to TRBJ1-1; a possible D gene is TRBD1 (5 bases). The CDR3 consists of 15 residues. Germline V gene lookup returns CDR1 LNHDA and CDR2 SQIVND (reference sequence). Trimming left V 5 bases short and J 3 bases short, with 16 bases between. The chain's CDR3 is CASSGSGGRHTEAFF. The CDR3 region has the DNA TGTGCCAGTAGTGGGTCCGGGGGTCGTCACACTGAAGCTTTCTTT. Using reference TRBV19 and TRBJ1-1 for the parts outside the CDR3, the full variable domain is DGGITQSPKYLFRKEGQNVTLSCEQNLNHDAMYWYRQDPGQGLRLIYYSQIVNDFQKGDIAEGYSVSREKKESFPLTVTSAQKNPTAFYLCASSGSGGRHTEAFFGQGTRLTVV.

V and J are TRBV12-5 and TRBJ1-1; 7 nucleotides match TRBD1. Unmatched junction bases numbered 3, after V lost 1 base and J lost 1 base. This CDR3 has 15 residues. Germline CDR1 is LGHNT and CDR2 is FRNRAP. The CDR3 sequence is CASGLDGTANTEAFF. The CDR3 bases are TGTGCTAGTGGTTTGGACGGGACAGCGAACACTGAAGCTTTCTTT.

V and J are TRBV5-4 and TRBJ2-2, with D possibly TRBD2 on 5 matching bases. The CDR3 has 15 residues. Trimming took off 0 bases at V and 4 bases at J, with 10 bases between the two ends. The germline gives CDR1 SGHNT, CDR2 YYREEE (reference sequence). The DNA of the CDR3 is TGTGCCAGCAGCTTGGGCGGGTCCCGCACCGGGGAGCTGTTTTTT. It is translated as CASSLGGSRTGELFF.

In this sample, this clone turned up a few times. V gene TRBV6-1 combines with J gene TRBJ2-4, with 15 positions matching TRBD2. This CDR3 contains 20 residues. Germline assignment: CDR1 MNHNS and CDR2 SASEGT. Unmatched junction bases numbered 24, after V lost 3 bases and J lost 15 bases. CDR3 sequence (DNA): TGTGCCAGCAGTGAGATTATCAGGGACATGGGACTAGCGGGGGGCCTAGAACGGTACTTC. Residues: CASSEIIRDMGLAGGLERYF.

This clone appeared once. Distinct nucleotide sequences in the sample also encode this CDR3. The CDR3 here is CASSRGLAGAETQYF. CDR3 bases: TGTGCCAGCAGCCGGGGACTAGCGGGGGCAGAGACCCAGTACTTC. The genes are TRBV3-1 (or the pseudogene TRBV3-2) and TRBJ2-5, with TRBD2 identical over 14 bases. This CDR3 has 15 residues. Germline-derived CDR1 and CDR2 are LGHDT and YNNKEL (reference sequence). With 4 bases clipped from V and 4 bases from J, the junction kept 2 bases outside the gene matches.

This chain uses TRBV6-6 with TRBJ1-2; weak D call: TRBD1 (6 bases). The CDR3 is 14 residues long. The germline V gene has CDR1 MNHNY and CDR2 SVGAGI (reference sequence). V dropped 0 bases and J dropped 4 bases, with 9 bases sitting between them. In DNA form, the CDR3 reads TGTGCCAGCAGTTACTCACAGGGCCCCTATGGCTACACCTTC. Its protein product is CASSYSQGPYGYTF.

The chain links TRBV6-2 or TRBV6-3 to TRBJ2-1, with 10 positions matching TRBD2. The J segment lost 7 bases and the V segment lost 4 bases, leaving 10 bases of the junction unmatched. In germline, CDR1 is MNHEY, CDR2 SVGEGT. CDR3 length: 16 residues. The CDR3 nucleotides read TGTGCCAGCAGTTTACTTGCAAGCGGGGGGGCAAATGAGCAGTTCTTC. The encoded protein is CASSLLASGGANEQFF.

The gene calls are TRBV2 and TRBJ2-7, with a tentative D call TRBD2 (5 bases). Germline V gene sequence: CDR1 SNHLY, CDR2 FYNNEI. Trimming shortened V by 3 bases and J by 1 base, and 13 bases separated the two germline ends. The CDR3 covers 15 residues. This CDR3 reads CASSDGLAKSYEQYF. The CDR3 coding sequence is TGTGCCAGCAGTGACGGCTTAGCGAAGTCCTACGAGCAGTACTTC.

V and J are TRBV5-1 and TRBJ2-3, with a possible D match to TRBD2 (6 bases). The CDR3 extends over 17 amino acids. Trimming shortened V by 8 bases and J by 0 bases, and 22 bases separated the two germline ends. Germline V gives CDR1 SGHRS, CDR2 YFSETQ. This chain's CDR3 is CASKLGVLAGSTDTQYF. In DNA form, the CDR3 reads TGCGCCAGTAAGCTTGGGGTACTAGCCGGAAGCACAGATACGCAGTATTTT.

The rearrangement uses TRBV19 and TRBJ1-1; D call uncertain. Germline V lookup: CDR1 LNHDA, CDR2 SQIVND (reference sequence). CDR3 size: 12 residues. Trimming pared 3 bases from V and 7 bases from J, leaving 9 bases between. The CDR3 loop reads CASSIPRGEAFF. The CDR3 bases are TGTGCCAGTAGTATCCCGCGGGGTGAAGCTTTCTTT.

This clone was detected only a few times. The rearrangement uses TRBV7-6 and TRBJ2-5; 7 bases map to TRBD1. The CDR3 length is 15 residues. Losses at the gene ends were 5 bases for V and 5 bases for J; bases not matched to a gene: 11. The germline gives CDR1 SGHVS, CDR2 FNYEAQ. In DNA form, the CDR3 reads TGTGCCAGCAGCCCCAGGACAGGTCGTATGGAGACCCAGTACTTC. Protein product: CASSPRTGRMETQYF.

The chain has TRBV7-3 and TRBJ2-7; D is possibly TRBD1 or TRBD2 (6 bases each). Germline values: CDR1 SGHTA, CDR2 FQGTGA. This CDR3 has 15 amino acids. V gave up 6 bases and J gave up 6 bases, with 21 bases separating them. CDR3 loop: CASSLGGSWQSEQYF. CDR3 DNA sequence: TGTGCCAGCAGTTTAGGGGGGTCGTGGCAATCCGAGCAGTACTTC.

The CDR3 here is CASSQGGGPLSNQPQHF. CDR3 coding DNA: TGTGCCAGCAGCCAAGGGGGGGGGCCCCTTAGCAATCAGCCCCAGCATTTT. J is TRBJ1-5 and V is TRBV3-1 (or the pseudogene TRBV3-2); tentative D call: TRBD1 (6 bases). The CDR3 runs 17 residues. The V gene lost 1 base and the J gene lost 0 bases, with 13 bases spanning the gap. CDR1 LGHDT and CDR2 YNNKEL come from the germline V gene (reference sequence).

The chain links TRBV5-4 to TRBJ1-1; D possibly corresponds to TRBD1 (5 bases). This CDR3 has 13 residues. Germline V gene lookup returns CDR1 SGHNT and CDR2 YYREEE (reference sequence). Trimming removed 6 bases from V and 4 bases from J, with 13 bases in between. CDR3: CASTQGMSTEAFF. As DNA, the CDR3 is TGTGCCAGCACCCAGGGCATGAGCACTGAAGCTTTCTTT.

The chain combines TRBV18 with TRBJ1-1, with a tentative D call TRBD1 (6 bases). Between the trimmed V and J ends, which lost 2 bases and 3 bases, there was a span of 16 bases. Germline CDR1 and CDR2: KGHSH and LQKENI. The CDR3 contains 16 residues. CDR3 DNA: TGTGCCAGCTCACCAGCATCCGGGGGGCGAGACACTGAAGCTTTCTTT. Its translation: CASSPASGGRDTEAFF.

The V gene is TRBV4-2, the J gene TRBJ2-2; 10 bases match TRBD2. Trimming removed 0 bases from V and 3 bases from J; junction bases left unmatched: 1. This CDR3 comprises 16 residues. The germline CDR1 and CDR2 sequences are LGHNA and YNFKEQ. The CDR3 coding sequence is TGTGCCAGCAGCCAAGATAGCGGGGGGTACACCGGGGAGCTGTTTTTT. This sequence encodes CASSQDSGGYTGELFF.

The CDR3 is CASSPPSEPYGYTF. The CDR3, as DNA: TGTGCCAGCTCACCCCCCTCGGAGCCGTATGGCTACACCTTC. The chain recombines TRBV18 with TRBJ1-2; D is ambiguous. CDR1 and CDR2 (germline): KGHSH, LQKENI. CDR3 length: 14 residues. V gave up 3 bases and J gave up 5 bases, with 13 bases separating them.

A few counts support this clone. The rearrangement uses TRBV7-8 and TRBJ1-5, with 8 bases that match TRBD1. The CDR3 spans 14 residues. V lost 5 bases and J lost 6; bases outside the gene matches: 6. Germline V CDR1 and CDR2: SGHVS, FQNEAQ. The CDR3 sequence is CASSVRQGTQPQHF. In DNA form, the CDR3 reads TGTGCCAGCAGCGTCAGACAGGGGACTCAGCCCCAGCATTTT.

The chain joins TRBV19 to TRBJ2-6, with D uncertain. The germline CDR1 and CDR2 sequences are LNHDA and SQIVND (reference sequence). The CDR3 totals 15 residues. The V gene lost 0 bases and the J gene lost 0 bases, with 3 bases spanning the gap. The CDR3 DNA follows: TGTGCCAGTAGTATAGACAGCTCTGGGGCCAACGTCCTGACTTTC. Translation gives CASSIDSSGANVLTF.